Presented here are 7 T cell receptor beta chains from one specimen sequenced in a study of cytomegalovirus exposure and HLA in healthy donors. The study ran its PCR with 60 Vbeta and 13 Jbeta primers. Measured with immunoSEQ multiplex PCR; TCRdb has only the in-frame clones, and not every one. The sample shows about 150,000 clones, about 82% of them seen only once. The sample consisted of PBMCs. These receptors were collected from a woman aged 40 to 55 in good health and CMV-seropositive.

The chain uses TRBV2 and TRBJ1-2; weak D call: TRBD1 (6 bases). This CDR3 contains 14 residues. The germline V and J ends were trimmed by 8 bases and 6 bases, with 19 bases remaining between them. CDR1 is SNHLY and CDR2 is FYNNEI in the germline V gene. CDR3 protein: CASVGTLFSHGYTF. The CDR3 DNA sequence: TGTGCCAGCGTCGGGACACTTTTTTCACATGGCTACACCTTC.

CDR3 protein: CASSVEGATDTQYF. In nucleotides, the CDR3 is TGTGCCAGCAGCGTAGAGGGGGCCACAGATACGCAGTATTTT. The chain is built from TRBV9 and TRBJ2-3; 7 positions agree with TRBD1. This CDR3 has 14 residues. CDR1 and CDR2 (germline): SGDLS, YYNGEE. Germline trimming cut 0 bases from V and 2 bases from J; bases unmatched to any gene: 0.

The CDR3 region is CASSLGTHGTGGLETQYF. CDR3 nucleotides: TGTGCCAGCAGCTTAGGGACCCACGGGACAGGGGGATTAGAGACCCAGTACTTC. The V call is TRBV7-3, the J call TRBJ2-5; 11 nucleotides line up with TRBD1. The CDR3 sequence is 18 residues long. The junction had 12 bases not matched to a gene; V was cut back by 2 bases and J by 4 bases. Germline V gives CDR1 SGHTA, CDR2 FQGTGA.

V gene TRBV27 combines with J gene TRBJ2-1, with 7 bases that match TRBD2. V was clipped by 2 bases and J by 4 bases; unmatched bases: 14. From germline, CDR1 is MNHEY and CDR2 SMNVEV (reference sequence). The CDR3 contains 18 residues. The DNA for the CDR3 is TGTGCCAGCAGTTTAGGGGCTAGCGGCCCAAACCATTACAATGAGCAGTTCTTC. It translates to CASSLGASGPNHYNEQFF.

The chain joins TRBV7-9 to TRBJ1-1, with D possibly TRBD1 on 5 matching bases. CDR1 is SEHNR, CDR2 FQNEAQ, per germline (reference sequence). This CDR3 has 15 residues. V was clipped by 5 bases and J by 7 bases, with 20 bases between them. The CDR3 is CASSPPLGGVGEAFF. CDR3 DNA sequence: TGTGCCAGCAGCCCGCCCCTCGGGGGAGTCGGTGAAGCTTTCTTT.

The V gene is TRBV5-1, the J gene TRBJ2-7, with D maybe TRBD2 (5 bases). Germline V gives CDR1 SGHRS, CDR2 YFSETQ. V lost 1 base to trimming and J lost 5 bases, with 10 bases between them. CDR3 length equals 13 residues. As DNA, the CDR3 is TGCGCCAGCAGCTTGACCCGGGGTGACGAGCAGTACTTC. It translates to CASSLTRGDEQYF.

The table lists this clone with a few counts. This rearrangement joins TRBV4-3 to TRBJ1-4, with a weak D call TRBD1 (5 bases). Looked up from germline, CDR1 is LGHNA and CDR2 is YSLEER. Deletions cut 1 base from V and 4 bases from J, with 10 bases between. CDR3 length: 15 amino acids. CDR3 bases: TGCGCCAGCAGCCAAGGCGACAGTTATAATGAAAAACTGTTTTTT. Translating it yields CASSQGDSYNEKLFF.